This section outlines one T cell receptor (beta chain) sequence together with its context. The data originate from a study of blood T cell repertoires in COVID-19. Study as a whole: Spain, Italy and the United States supplied samples that represented acute and convalescent COVID-19. Sources were T cells, B-cell-depleted T cells, or PBMCs; the material itself was cDNA or gDNA.

V lost 6 bases and J 2 bases, leaving 13 bases between the germline ends. CDR1 and CDR2 from the germline V gene are MNHEY and SVGAGI. This CDR3 has 14 amino acids. In the study's own analysis: Amplifying reference gene primers gave estimates of nucleated cell counts. Generated by immunoSEQ multiplex PCR, the TCRdb table keeps only in-frame clones and is missing some. The V and J calls and clone size were taken over from that table, and D and trimming were inferred from the DNA. The data hold 200,000 to 250,000 clones, with around 87% observed a single time. This chain connects TRBV6-5 to TRBJ1-2; D gene unclear. The TCR sequence derives from a man in his sixties who had recovered from COVID-19. The specimen was peripheral blood. This CDR3 is CASRERRPNYGYTF. The CDR3 DNA reads as TGTGCCAGCAGGGAGCGAAGGCCCAACTATGGCTACACCTTC.